This passage covers 6 T cell receptor beta chains from one sample sequenced in a study of T cells expressing NK-cell markers. TCRdb reprocessed the 5' RACE reads and keeps a single row for each CDR3 protein, giving no DNA. This table holds 550,000 to 600,000 distinct CDR3 sequences. The specimen was blood T cells: a sorted CD56 or NKG2C T cell subset, CD4+ or CD8+ T cells, or bulk PBMC T cells (not recorded which). These receptors were collected from a man younger than 30 in good health.

The chain uses TRBV3-1 and TRBJ2-1. Germline CDR1 reads LGHDT; CDR2 reads YNNKEL (reference sequence). The CDR3 covers 15 residues. The CDR3 sequence is CASSLDREGLDEQFF.

The chain carries TRBV7-9 and TRBJ2-1; TCRdb lists TRBD2, though no DNA is available to test this call. This CDR3 contains 12 residues. Germline loops: CDR1 SEHNR, CDR2 FQNEAQ (reference sequence). The CDR3 sequence: CASLGTSGEQFF.

The chain employs TRBV6-5 and TRBJ2-2; TCRdb selects TRBD2, and the lack of DNA leaves this call unchecked. The CDR3 is 17 amino acids. The germline V gene encodes CDR1 MNHEY and CDR2 SVGAGI. CDR3 residues: CASSYASGGSHTGELFF.

The rearrangement links TRBV29-1 to TRBJ2-1; TCRdb lists TRBD2, though no DNA is available to test this call. CDR1 and CDR2 from the germline V gene are SQVTM and ANQGSEA. The CDR3 sequence is 15 residues long. The CDR3 sequence is CSVVGLAERYNEQFF.

The rearrangement links TRBV6-1 to TRBJ2-4; TCRdb proposes TRBD1, but this gene call is untestable without DNA. Per the germline V gene, CDR1 is MNHNS and CDR2 is SASEGT. The CDR3 loop spans 14 amino acids. CDR3 protein: CASTPGQIKNIQYF.

The rearrangement links TRBV5-1 to TRBJ2-1; no DNA is available, so the TRBD1 call from TCRdb remains unchecked. Germline values: CDR1 SGHRS, CDR2 YFSETQ. CDR3 length equals 14 residues. This CDR3 reads CASSPTTGKNEQFF.